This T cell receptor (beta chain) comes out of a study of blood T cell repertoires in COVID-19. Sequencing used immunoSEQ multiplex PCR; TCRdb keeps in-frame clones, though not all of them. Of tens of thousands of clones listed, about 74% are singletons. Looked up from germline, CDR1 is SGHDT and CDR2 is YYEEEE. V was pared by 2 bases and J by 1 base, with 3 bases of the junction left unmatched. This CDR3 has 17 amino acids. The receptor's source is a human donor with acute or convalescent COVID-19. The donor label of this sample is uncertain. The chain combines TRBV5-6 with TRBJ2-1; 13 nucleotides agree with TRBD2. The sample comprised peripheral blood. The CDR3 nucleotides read TGTGCCAGCAGCTTCACTAGCGGGAGGGGATCCTACAATGAGCAGTTCTTC. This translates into CASSFTSGRGSYNEQFF.